This T cell receptor (beta chain) was sequenced in a study of CD8 T cells in Susac syndrome. Study-level findings and limits: The study's TCR sequencing and HLA analysis drew on a certain number of individuals. That number was acknowledged as relatively small.

Sequencing targeted TCR beta in T cells from blood (CD8+ and CD4+). Reverse transcription of roughly 0.5 to 1 ug RNA used random hexamers. The authors amplified TCR beta CDR3 across 54 Vbeta and 13 Jbeta using immunoSEQ multiplex PCR. MiXCR, run by TCRdb on the immunoSEQ multiplex PCR reads, gives a single entry per CDR3 protein. Of just over 300,000 distinct CDR3 sequences in the sample, roughly nine tenths were seen once. Turning to this clonotype: The antigen remains unidentified.

The receptor's source is a human donor with multiple sclerosis. Material for sequencing was CD4+ T cells from PBMCs.

Here the CDR3 reads CSARDQLAGDSREQFF. The CDR3 bases are TGCAGTGCTAGAGATCAACTAGCGGGGGATTCACGGGAGCAGTTCTTC. The gene calls are TRBV20-1 and TRBJ2-1; 11 nucleotides align to TRBD2. V trimming: 0 bases; J trimming: 10 bases; junction bases outside the gene matches: 11. The CDR3 has 16 residues. Germline CDR1 is DFQATT and CDR2 is SNEGSKA (reference sequence).